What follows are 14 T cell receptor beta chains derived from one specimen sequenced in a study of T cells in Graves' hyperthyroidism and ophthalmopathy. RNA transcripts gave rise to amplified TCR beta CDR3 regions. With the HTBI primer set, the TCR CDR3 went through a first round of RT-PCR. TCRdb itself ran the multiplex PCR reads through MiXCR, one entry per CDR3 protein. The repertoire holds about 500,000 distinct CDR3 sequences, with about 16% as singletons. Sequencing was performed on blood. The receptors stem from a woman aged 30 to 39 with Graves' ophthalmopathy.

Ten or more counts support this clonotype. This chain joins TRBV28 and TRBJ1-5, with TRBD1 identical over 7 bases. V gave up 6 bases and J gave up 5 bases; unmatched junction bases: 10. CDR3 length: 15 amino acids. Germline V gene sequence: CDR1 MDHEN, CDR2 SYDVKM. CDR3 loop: CASSPETGRDQPQHF. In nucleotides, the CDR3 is TGTGCCAGCAGCCCCGAGACAGGGAGGGATCAGCCCCAGCATTTT.

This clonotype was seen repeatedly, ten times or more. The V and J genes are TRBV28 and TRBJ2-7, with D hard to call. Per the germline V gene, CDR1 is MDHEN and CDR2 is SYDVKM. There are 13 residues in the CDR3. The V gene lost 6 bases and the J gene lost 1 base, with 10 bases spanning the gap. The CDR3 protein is CASSQVMSYEQYF. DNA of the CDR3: TGTGCCAGCAGCCAGGTCATGTCCTACGAGCAGTACTTC.

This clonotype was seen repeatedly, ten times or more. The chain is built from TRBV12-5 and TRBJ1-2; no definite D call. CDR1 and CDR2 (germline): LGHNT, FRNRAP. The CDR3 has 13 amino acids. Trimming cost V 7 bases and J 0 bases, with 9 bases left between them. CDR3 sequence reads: CASARGANYGYTF. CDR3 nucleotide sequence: TGTGCTAGTGCGCGGGGAGCTAACTATGGCTACACCTTC. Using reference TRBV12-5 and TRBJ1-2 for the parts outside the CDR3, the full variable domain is DARVTQTPRHKVTEMGQEVTMRCQPILGHNTVFWYRQTMMQGLELLAYFRNRAPLDDSGMPKDRFSAEMPDATLATLKIQPSEPRDSAVYFCASARGANYGYTFGSGTRLTVV.

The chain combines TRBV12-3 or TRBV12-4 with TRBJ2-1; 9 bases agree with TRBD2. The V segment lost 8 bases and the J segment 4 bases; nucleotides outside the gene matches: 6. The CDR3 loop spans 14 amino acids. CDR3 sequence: CASALAGTYNEQFF. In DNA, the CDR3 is TGTGCCAGCGCCCTAGCGGGGACATACAATGAGCAGTTCTTC.

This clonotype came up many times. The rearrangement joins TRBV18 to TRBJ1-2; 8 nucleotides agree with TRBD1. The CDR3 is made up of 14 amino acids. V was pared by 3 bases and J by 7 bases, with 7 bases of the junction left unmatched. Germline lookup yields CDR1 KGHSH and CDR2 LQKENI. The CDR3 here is CASSPPGTGFGYTF. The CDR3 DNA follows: TGTGCCAGCTCACCCCCCGGGACAGGCTTTGGCTACACCTTC. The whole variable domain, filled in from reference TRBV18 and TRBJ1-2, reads NAGVMQNPRHLVRRRGQEARLRCSPMKGHSHVYWYRQLPEEGLKFMVYLQKENIIDESGMPKERFSAEFPKEGPSILRIQQVVRGDSAAYFCASSPPGTGFGYTFGSGTRLTVV.

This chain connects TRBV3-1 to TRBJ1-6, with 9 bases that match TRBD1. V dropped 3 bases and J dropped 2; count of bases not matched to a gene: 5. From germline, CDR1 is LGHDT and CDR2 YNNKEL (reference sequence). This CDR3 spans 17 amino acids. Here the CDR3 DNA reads TGTGCCAGCAGCCAGACAGGGGGGCGGGCCTATAATTCACCCCTCCACTTT. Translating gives CASSQTGGRAYNSPLHF. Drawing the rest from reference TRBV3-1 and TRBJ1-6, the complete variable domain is DTAVSQTPKYLVTQMGNDKSIKCEQNLGHDTMYWYKQDSKKFLKIMFSYNNKELIINETVPNRFSPKSPDKAHLNLHINSLELGDSAVYFCASSQTGGRAYNSPLHFGNGTRLTVT.

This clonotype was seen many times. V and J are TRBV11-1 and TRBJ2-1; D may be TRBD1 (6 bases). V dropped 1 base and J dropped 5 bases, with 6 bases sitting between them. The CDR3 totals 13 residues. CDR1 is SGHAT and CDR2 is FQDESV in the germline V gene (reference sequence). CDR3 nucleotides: TGTGCCAGCAGCTTAGGGGGGCACAATGAGCAGTTCTTC. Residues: CASSLGGHNEQFF.

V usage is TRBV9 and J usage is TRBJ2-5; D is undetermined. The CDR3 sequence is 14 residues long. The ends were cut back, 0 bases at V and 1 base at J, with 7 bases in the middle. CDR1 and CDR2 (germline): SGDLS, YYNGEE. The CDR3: CASSVEGLQETQYF. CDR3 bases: TGTGCCAGCAGCGTAGAAGGTCTCCAAGAGACCCAGTACTTC.

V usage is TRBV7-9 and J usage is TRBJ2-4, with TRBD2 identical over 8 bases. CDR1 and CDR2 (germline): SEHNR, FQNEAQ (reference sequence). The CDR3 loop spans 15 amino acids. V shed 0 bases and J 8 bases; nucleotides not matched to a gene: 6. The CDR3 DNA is TGTGCCAGCAGCTTAGCGCAGGGGACTAGAGACATTCAGTACTTC. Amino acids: CASSLAQGTRDIQYF.

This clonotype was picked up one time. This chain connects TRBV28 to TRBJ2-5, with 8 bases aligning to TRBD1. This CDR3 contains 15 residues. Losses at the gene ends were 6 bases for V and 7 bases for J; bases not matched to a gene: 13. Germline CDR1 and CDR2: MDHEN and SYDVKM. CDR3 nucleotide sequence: TGTGCCAGCAGGTCCGGACAGGGCCGCTCCAGGACCCAGTACTTC. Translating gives CASRSGQGRSRTQYF.

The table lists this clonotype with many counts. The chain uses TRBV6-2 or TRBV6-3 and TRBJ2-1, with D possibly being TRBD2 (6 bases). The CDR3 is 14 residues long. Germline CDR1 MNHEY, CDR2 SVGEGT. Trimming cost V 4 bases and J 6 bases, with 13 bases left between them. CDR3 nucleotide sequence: TGTGCCAGCAGTTGGGACTCCGGCGGCAATGAGCAGTTCTTC. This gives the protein CASSWDSGGNEQFF.

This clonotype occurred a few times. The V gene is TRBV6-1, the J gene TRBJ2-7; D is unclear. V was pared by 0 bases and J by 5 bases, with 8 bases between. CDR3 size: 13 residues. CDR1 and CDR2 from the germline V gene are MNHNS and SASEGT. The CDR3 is CASSEAGSHEQYF. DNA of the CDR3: TGTGCCAGCAGTGAAGCGGGATCGCACGAGCAGTACTTC.

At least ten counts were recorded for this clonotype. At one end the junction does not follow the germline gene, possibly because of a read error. For the CDR3, the DNA is TGTGCCAGCAGCTCGACTAGCGGGACATACGAGCAGTACTTC. Its translation is CASSSTSGTYEQYF. This sequence joins TRBV5-1 and TRBJ2-7; 11 bases fit TRBD2. Germline V gene sequence: CDR1 SGHRS, CDR2 YFSETQ. This CDR3 is 14 amino acids long.

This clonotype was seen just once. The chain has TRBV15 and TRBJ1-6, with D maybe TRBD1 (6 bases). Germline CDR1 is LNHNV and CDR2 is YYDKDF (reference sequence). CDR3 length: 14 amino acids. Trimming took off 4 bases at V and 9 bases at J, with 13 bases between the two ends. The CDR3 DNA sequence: TGTGCCACCAGCATTCCGGGGGCGATTTCACCCCTCCACTTT. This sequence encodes CATSIPGAISPLHF.